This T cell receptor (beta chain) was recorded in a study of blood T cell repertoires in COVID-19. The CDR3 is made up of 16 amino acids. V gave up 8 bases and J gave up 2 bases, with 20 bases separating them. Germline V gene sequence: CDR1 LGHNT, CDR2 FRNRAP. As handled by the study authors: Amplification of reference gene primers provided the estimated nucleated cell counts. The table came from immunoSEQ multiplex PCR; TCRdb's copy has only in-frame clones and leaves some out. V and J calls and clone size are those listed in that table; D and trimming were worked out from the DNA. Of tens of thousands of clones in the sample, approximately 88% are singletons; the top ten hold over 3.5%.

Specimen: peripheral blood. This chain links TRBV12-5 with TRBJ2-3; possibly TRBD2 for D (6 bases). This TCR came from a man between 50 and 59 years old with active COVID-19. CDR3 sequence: CASTSGGATPTDTQYF. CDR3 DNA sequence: TGTGCTAGTACCTCGGGCGGGGCGACACCCACAGATACGCAGTATTTT.